The present T cell receptor (beta chain) was sequenced within a study of blood T cell repertoires in COVID-19. This CDR3 comprises 19 residues. Trimming removed 0 bases at V and 6 bases at J, with 25 bases between. Germline CDR1 and CDR2: SGHNT and YYREEE (reference sequence). As originally analysed: Estimates of nucleated cell counts were drawn from the amplification of reference gene primers. TCRdb keeps only in-frame clones here, not all; method: immunoSEQ multiplex PCR. V, J and clone size are those of that table, while D and trimming were read from the DNA. The sample carries some 270,000 clones, 80% to 85% recorded once.

The sequenced sample was peripheral blood. V and J are TRBV5-4 and TRBJ2-1, with D possibly being TRBD2 (6 bases). This sequence was found in a middle-aged woman who had recovered from COVID-19. CDR3 DNA sequence: TGTGCCAGCAGCTTGGCCACCCGAAGCCGGGACTCAAGCCCCAATGAGCAGTTCTTC. The encoded protein is CASSLATRSRDSSPNEQFF.